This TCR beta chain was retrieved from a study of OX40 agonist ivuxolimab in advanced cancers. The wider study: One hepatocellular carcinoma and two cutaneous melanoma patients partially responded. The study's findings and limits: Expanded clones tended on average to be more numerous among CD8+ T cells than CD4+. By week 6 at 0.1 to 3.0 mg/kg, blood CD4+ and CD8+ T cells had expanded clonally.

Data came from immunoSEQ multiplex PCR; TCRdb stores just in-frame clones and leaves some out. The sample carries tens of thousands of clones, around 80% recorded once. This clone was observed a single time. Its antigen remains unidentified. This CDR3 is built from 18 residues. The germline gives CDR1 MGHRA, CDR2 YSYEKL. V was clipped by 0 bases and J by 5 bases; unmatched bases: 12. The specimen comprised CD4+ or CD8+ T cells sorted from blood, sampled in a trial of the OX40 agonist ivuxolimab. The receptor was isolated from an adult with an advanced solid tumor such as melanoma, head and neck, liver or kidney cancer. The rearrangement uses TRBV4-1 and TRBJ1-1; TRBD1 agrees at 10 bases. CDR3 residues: CASSQDINPGQGKTEAFF. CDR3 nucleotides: TGCGCCAGCAGCCAAGATATAAACCCGGGACAGGGGAAAACTGAAGCTTTCTTT.